Shown below are 20 T cell receptor beta chains from a single sample sequenced in a study of blood T cell repertoires in COVID-19 (dated by TCRdb to about 2020). Libraries were made using the immunoSEQ multiplex PCR assay. Here the immuneACCESS table is served through TCRdb, limited to in-frame sequences with V and J called. Missing clones are a known gap in these copies; in checked studies unresolved V genes cover under half, and the rest lacks a known reason. In all, the sample holds roughly 340,000 clones, and about 90% of those were seen once. The top ten clones comprise roughly 2% of the sample. Material for sequencing was PBMCs or T cells enriched from blood (not recorded which). The receptors were sampled from a middle-aged man in a cohort exposed to, infected with or recovered from COVID-19 (not recorded which).

The genes are TRBV30 and TRBJ1-1, with TRBD1 matching 9 bases. The junction had 4 bases not matched to a gene; V was cut back by 7 bases and J by 4 bases. Germline-derived CDR1 and CDR2 are GTSNPN and SVGIG (reference sequence). The CDR3 is made up of 12 amino acids. The CDR3 nucleotides read TGTGCCTTACAGGGGGCGGGCACTGAAGCTTTCTTT. Its translation: CALQGAGTEAFF.

The chain couples TRBV28 to TRBJ2-7; 11 bases fit TRBD2. V shed 4 bases and J 0 bases; nucleotides not matched to a gene: 8. This CDR3 is 17 amino acids long. The germline V gene encodes CDR1 MDHEN and CDR2 SYDVKM. The CDR3 DNA reads TGTGCCAGCAGTTCGACCTCGACTAGCGGGAACTCCTACGAGCAGTACTTC. Translation gives CASSSTSTSGNSYEQYF. Looking up the rest from reference TRBV28 and TRBJ2-7 gives the full variable domain: DVKVTQSSRYLVKRTGEKVFLECVQDMDHENMFWYRQDPGLGLRLIYFSYDVKMKEKGDIPEGYSVSREKKERFSLILESASTNQTSMYLCASSSTSTSGNSYEQYFGPGTRLTVT.

J is TRBJ1-3 and V is TRBV11-2; 7 nucleotides match TRBD1. This CDR3 is 15 amino acids long. The V gene's germline CDR1 is SGHAT and CDR2 FQNNGV. Trimming took 5 bases from V and 5 from J; bases not matched to a gene: 9. The CDR3 DNA reads as TGTGCCAGCAGCCCCGAGACAGGGAGGAGAAACACCATATATTTT. Its translation is CASSPETGRRNTIYF.

V and J are TRBV6-5 and TRBJ2-2; D may be TRBD2 (6 bases). This CDR3 is built from 14 residues. V lost 4 bases and J 7 bases, leaving 13 bases between the germline ends. Germline V CDR1 and CDR2: MNHEY, SVGAGI. The CDR3 region has the DNA TGTGCCAGCAGTTGGCGGGACTTTATCGGGGAGCTGTTTTTT. Its protein is CASSWRDFIGELFF.

The chain recombines TRBV10-3 with TRBJ2-3; 12 nucleotides match TRBD2. Germline V gene sequence: CDR1 ENHRY, CDR2 SYGVKD. This CDR3 comprises 15 residues. V was clipped by 2 bases and J by 3 bases; unmatched bases: 0. CDR3 coding DNA: TGTGCCATCAGTGAGGGGACTAGCGGGACAGATACGCAGTATTTT. Amino acid sequence: CAISEGTSGTDTQYF.

This clone was seen a handful of times. The rearrangement joins TRBV13 to TRBJ2-3; 8 bases line up with TRBD2. Germline V lookup: CDR1 PRHDT, CDR2 FYEKMQ (reference sequence). CDR3 length equals 16 residues. The trim removed 2 bases at V and 0 bases at J, leaving 4 bases unmatched. The chain's CDR3 is CASSLKRGGSTDTQYF. DNA for the CDR3: TGTGCCAGCAGCTTAAAACGCGGGGGGAGCACAGATACGCAGTATTTT. Complete variable domain (other parts from reference TRBV13 and TRBJ2-3): AAGVIQSPRHLIKEKRETATLKCYPIPRHDTVYWYQQGPGQDPQFLISFYEKMQSDKGSIPDRFSAQQFSDYHSELNMSSLELGDSALYFCASSLKRGGSTDTQYFGPGTRLTVL.

V usage is TRBV28 and J usage is TRBJ2-2; D is uncertain. The CDR3 loop spans 12 amino acids. The germline V and J ends were trimmed by 2 bases and 8 bases, with 6 bases remaining between them. Germline loops: CDR1 MDHEN, CDR2 SYDVKM. The CDR3 loop is CASSLGLGELFF. The CDR3 DNA reads TGTGCCAGCAGTTTAGGGCTGGGGGAGCTGTTTTTT.

This clone was counted once. The chain recombines TRBV11-2 with TRBJ2-7, with a weak D call TRBD2 (5 bases). There are 14 residues in the CDR3. V shed 0 bases and J shed 4 bases, with 10 bases lying between them. Germline assignment: CDR1 SGHAT and CDR2 FQNNGV. CDR3 sequence reads: CASSLDEGRYEQYF. For the CDR3, the DNA is TGTGCCAGCAGCTTAGATGAGGGCCGGTACGAGCAGTACTTC.

This chain's CDR3 is CASSREGGAWPQHF. The CDR3, as DNA: TGTGCCAGCTCACGGGAGGGGGGCGCATGGCCCCAGCATTTT. The rearrangement joins TRBV18 to TRBJ1-5, with TRBD1 as a possible D gene (6 bases). V dropped 4 bases and J dropped 9 bases, with 16 bases sitting between them. From germline, CDR1 is KGHSH and CDR2 LQKENI. The CDR3 has 14 residues.

CDR3 in DNA: TGTGCCAGCAGTTACGGAGCGGGGTACACAGATACGCAGTATTTT. It translates to CASSYGAGYTDTQYF. The chain uses TRBV6-5 and TRBJ2-3, with 7 bases aligning to TRBD2. J lost 2 bases, V lost 2 bases, and 4 bases had no gene match. The length of the CDR3 is 15 residues. CDR1 MNHEY and CDR2 SVGAGI come from the germline V gene.

The gene calls are TRBV6-5 and TRBJ2-7; 9 nucleotides match TRBD2. CDR1 MNHEY and CDR2 SVGAGI come from the germline V gene. V dropped 2 bases and J dropped 3; count of bases not matched to a gene: 5. The CDR3 extends over 15 amino acids. The chain's CDR3 is CASSYRASGNYEQYF. Here the CDR3 DNA reads TGTGCCAGCAGTTACAGGGCTAGCGGGAACTACGAGCAGTACTTC.

This clone came up many times. The chain combines TRBV19 with TRBJ2-5; the D gene is possibly TRBD2 (7 bases). The CDR3 is made up of 15 amino acids. Trimming removed 1 base at V and 5 bases at J, with 14 bases between. Germline V CDR1 and CDR2: LNHDA, SQIVND (reference sequence). The CDR3 nucleotides read TGTGCCAGTAGTATAGCGGGCGGGGGCACGGAGACCCAGTACTTC. It is translated as CASSIAGGGTETQYF. The full variable domain, its missing parts supplied by reference TRBV19 and TRBJ2-5, is DGGITQSPKYLFRKEGQNVTLSCEQNLNHDAMYWYRQDPGQGLRLIYYSQIVNDFQKGDIAEGYSVSREKKESFPLTVTSAQKNPTAFYLCASSIAGGGTETQYFGPGTRLLVL.

This clone was counted a few times. The chain is built from TRBV9 and TRBJ2-3; TRBD2 agrees at 10 bases. Unmatched junction bases numbered 5, after V lost 5 bases and J lost 2 bases. The CDR3 loop spans 15 amino acids. The germline V gene has CDR1 SGDLS and CDR2 YYNGEE. CDR3 region: CASRGTSAITDTQYF. CDR3 bases: TGTGCCAGCAGGGGGACTAGCGCAATCACAGATACGCAGTATTTT. The complete variable domain, with remaining parts taken from reference TRBV9 and TRBJ2-3, reads DSGVTQTPKHLITATGQRVTLRCSPRSGDLSVYWYQQSLDQGLQFLIQYYNGEERAKGNILERFSAQQFPDLHSELNLSSLELGDSALYFCASRGTSAITDTQYFGPGTRLTVL.

The chain links TRBV7-3 to TRBJ1-6, with 8 nucleotides matching TRBD1. Unmatched junction bases numbered 5, after V lost 5 bases and J lost 5 bases. CDR3 length equals 15 residues. The germline CDR1 and CDR2 sequences are SGHTA and FQGTGA. CDR3 in amino acids: CASSTGQGNNSPLHF. The CDR3 DNA reads as TGTGCCAGCAGCACCGGACAGGGAAATAATTCACCCCTCCACTTT.

This chain uses TRBV5-1 with TRBJ1-2; tentative D call: TRBD1 (6 bases). The CDR3 has 15 amino acids. Germline assignment: CDR1 SGHRS and CDR2 YFSETQ. Trimming cost V 5 bases and J 4 bases, with 18 bases left between them. The CDR3 nucleotides are TGCGCCAGCAGTCCGACGGGTTGGACAGCCTATGGCTACACCTTC. Its translation is CASSPTGWTAYGYTF.

This chain joins TRBV5-4 and TRBJ2-1; 10 bases align to TRBD2. The CDR3 covers 15 residues. The V gene's germline CDR1 is SGHNT and CDR2 YYREEE (reference sequence). Trimming cost V 0 bases and J 10 bases; bases outside gene matches: 7. The CDR3 loop is CASSLDSGRVKEQFF. The DNA of the CDR3 is TGTGCCAGCAGCTTGGACAGCGGGAGGGTGAAAGAGCAGTTCTTC.

This chain links TRBV6-6 with TRBJ2-7; 10 bases align to TRBD2. The germline CDR1 and CDR2 sequences are MNHNY and SVGAGI (reference sequence). This CDR3 contains 15 residues. V lost 0 bases to trimming and J lost 4 bases; unmatched junction nucleotides: 3. The CDR3 loop reads CASSYSQREGYEQYF. The CDR3 DNA sequence: TGTGCCAGCAGTTACTCGCAGCGGGAGGGGTACGAGCAGTACTTC.

The chain recombines TRBV7-3 with TRBJ2-3, with 8 bases identical to TRBD2. CDR1 and CDR2 from the germline V gene are SGHTA and FQGTGA. The trim removed 6 bases at V and 0 bases at J, leaving 11 bases unmatched. CDR3 size: 17 residues. The chain's CDR3 is CASRDLAGDNSTDTQYF. CDR3 coding DNA: TGTGCCAGCAGAGATCTAGCGGGCGACAATAGCACAGATACGCAGTATTTT.

The chain employs TRBV2 and TRBJ2-1; TRBD2 agrees at 10 bases. Germline values: CDR1 SNHLY, CDR2 FYNNEI. V shed 4 bases and J 6 bases; nucleotides not matched to a gene: 9. This CDR3 has 16 residues. The chain's CDR3 is CASSVTGTSAFNEQFF. CDR3 DNA: TGTGCCAGCAGTGTGACCGGGACTAGCGCCTTCAATGAGCAGTTCTTC.

This clone was recorded only once. The chain joins TRBV19 to TRBJ2-7; D is possibly TRBD1 (5 bases). Germline V gene data show CDR1 as LNHDA and CDR2 as SQIVND (reference sequence). The CDR3 totals 13 residues. V was trimmed by 10 bases and J by 3 bases, leaving 16 bases between them. Here the CDR3 reads CATQGPGYYEQYF. Written as DNA, the CDR3 is TGTGCCACCCAGGGCCCCGGATACTACGAGCAGTACTTC.